Sequencing of this TCR beta chain was carried out in a study of blood T cell repertoires in COVID-19. The CDR3 spans 15 residues. Trimming removed 5 bases at V and 0 bases at J, with 11 bases between. Germline V gene lookup returns CDR1 LNHDA and CDR2 SQIVND (reference sequence). Participants reported their clinical history, and cohort assignment relied on those reports. Before being deemed recovered, Cohort 3 donors had two negative PCRs, clearance, or symptom resolution. The method was immunoSEQ multiplex PCR; TCRdb's version includes in-frame clones alone and lacks a portion of them. The sample gives about 220,000 clones, 88% of which show up once; more than 2.5% is in the top ten.

The clonotype originates from a woman aged 25-40 years who had recovered from COVID-19. Input material: PBMCs or T cells enriched from blood (not recorded which). V usage is TRBV19 and J usage is TRBJ1-3; D ambiguous. As DNA, the CDR3 is TGTGCCAGTAGTGGGGTCCGGGACTCTGGAAACACCATATATTTT. Residues: CASSGVRDSGNTIYF.